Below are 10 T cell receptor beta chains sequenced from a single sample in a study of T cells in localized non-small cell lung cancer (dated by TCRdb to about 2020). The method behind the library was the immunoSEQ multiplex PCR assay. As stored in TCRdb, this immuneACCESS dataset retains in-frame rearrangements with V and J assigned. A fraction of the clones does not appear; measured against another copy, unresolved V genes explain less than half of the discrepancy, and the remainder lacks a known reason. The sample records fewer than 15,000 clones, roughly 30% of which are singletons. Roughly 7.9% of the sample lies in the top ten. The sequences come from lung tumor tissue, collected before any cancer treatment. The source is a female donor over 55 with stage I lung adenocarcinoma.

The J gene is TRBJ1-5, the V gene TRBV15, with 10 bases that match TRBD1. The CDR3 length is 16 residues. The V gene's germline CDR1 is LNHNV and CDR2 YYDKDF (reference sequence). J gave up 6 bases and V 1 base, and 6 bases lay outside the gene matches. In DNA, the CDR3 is TGTGCCACCAGCAGAGCTACGGGACAGGGGACTCAGCCCCAGCATTTT. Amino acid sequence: CATSRATGQGTQPQHF.

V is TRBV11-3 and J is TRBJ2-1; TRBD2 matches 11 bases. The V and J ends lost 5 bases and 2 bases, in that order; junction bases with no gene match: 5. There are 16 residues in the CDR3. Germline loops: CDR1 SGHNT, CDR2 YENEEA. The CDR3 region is CASSTDSGGAYNEQFF. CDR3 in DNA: TGTGCCAGCAGCACTGATAGCGGGGGGGCCTACAATGAGCAGTTCTTC.

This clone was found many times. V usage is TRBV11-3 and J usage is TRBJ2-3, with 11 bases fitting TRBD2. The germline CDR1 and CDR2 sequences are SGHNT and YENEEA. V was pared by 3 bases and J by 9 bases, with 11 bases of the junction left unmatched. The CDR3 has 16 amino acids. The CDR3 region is CASSLVNSGGAGTQYF. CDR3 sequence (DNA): TGTGCCAGCAGCTTGGTGAATAGCGGGGGGGCAGGGACGCAGTATTTT.

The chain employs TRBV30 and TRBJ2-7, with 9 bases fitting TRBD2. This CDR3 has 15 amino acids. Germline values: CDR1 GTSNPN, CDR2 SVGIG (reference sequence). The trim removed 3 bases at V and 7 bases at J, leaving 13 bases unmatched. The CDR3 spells CAWSVRGGRAGEQYF. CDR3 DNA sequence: TGTGCCTGGAGCGTACGGGGCGGGAGGGCTGGAGAGCAGTACTTC.

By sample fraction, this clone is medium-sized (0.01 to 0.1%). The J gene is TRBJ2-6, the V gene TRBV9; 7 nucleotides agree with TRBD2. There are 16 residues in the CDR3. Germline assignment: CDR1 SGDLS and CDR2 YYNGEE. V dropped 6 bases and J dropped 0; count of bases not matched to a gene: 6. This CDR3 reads CASKGVAGSGANVLTF. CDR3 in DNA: TGTGCCAGCAAAGGGGTAGCGGGCTCTGGGGCCAACGTCCTGACTTTC.

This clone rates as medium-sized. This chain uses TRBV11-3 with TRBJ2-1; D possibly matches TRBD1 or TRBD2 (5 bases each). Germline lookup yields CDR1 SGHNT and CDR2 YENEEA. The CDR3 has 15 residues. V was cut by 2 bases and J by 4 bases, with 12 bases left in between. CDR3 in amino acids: CASSLYGAQYNEQFF. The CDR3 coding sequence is TGTGCCAGCAGCTTATACGGGGCCCAATACAATGAGCAGTTCTTC.

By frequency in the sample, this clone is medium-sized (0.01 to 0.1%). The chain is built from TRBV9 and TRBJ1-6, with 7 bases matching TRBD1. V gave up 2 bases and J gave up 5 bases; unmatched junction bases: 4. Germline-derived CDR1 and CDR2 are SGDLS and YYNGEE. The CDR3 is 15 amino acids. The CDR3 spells CASSVSGGDNSPLHF. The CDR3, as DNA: TGTGCCAGCAGCGTTTCAGGGGGTGATAATTCACCCCTCCACTTT.

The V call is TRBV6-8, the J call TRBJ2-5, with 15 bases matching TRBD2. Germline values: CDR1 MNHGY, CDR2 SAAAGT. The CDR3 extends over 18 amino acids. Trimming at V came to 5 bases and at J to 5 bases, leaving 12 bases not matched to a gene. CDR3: CASSAGLAGGPMEETQYF. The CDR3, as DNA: TGTGCCAGCAGTGCCGGACTAGCGGGAGGGCCAATGGAGGAGACCCAGTACTTC.

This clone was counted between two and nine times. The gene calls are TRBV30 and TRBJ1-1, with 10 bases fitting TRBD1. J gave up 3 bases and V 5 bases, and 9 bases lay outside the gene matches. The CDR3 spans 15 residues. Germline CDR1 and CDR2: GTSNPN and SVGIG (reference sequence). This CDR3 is CAWGALDRGHTEAFF. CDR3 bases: TGTGCCTGGGGAGCGTTAGACAGGGGGCACACTGAAGCTTTCTTT. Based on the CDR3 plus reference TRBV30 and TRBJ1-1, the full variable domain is SQTIHQWPATLVQPVGSPLSLECTVEGTSNPNLYWYRQAAGRGLQLLFYSVGIGQISSEVPQNLSASRPQDRQFILSSKKLLLSDSGFYLCAWGALDRGHTEAFFGQGTRLTVV.

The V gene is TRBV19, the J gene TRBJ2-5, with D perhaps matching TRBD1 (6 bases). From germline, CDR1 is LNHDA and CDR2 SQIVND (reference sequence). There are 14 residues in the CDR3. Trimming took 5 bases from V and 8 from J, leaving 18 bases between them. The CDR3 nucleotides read TGTGCCAGTAGTCTCCGTCCAGGGGAACGTACCCAGTACTTC. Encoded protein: CASSLRPGERTQYF.